This paragraph covers one TCR beta chain sequence. The protocol was immunoSEQ multiplex PCR, while the TCRdb copy is restricted to in-frame clones and leaves out a portion. This sample has 75,000 to 100,000 clones; about 94% occur once, and the top ten carry around 0.37%. The data were taken from a study of technical replicates of blood from a few donors. Unmatched junction bases numbered 11, after V lost 0 bases and J lost 6 bases. The V gene's germline CDR1 is LGHNA and CDR2 YSLEER. This CDR3 has 17 residues. Source material: T cells isolated from PBMCs. The chain carries TRBV4-3 and TRBJ2-3, with TRBD2 identical over 8 bases. This TCR was sampled from a human donor in good health. Here the CDR3 DNA reads TGCGCCAGCAGCCAAGATTCAGGAGCGGGAGACTTGGATACGCAGTATTTT. Its protein product is CASSQDSGAGDLDTQYF.